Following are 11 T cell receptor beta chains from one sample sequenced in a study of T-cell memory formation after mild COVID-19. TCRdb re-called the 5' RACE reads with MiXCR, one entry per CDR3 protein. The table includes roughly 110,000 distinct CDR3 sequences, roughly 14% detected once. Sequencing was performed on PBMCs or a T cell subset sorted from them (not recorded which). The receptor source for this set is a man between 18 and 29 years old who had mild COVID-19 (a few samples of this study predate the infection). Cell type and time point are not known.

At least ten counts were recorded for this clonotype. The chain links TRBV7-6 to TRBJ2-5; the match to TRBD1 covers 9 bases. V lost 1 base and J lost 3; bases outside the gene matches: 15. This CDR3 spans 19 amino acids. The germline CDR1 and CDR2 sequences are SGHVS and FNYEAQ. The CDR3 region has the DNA TGTGCCAGCAGCTTAGGAGCCGGGACAGGGTTCCGTCGGAAAGAGACCCAGTACTTC. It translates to CASSLGAGTGFRRKETQYF.

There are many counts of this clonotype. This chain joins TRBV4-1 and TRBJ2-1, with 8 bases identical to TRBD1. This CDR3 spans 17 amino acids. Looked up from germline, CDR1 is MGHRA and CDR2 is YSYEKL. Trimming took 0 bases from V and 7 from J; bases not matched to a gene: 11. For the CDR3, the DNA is TGCGCCAGCAGCCAAGATGAGGGCAGGGGGCCGGGTAATGAGCAGTTCTTC. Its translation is CASSQDEGRGPGNEQFF.

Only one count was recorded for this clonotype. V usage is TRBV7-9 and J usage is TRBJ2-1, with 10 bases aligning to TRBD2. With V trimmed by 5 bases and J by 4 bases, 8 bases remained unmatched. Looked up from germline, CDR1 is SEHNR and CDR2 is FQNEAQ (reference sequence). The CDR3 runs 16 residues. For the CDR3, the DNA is TGTGCCAGCAGCCCCTTAGCGGGGGGCATTTACAATGAGCAGTTCTTC. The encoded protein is CASSPLAGGIYNEQFF.

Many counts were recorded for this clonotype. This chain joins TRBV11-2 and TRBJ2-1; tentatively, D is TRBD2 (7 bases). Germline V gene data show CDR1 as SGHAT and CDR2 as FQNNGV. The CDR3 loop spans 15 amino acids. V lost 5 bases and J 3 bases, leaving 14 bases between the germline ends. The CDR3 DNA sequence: TGTGCCAGCAGCACTTCGGGGGGCGGCTACAATGAGCAGTTCTTC. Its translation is CASSTSGGGYNEQFF.

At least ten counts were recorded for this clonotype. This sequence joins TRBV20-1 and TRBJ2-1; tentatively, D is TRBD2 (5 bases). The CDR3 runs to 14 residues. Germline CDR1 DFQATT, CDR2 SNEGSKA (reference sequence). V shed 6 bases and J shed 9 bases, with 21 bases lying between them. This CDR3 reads CSAQPQDWSLEQFF. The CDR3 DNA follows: TGCAGTGCCCAGCCTCAGGACTGGAGCCTTGAGCAGTTCTTC.

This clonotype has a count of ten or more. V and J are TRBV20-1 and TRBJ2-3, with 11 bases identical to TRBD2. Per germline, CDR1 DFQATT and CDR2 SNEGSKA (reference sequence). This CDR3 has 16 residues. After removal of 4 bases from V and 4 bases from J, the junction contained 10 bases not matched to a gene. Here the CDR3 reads CSAKSLLAGEADTQYF. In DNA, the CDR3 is TGCAGTGCTAAAAGCCTACTAGCGGGGGAAGCAGATACGCAGTATTTT.

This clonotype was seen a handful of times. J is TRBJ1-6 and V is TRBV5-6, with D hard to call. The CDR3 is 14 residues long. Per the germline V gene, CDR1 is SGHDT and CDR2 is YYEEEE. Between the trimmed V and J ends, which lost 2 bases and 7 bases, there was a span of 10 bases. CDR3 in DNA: TGTGCCAGCAGCTTCGCGGTTTGGAATTCACCCCTCCACTTT. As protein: CASSFAVWNSPLHF.

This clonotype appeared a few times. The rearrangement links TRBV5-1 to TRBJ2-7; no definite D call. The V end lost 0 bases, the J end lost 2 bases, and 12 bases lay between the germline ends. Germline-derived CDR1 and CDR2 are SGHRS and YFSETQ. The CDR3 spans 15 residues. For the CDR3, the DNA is TGCGCCAGCAGCTTGGCGGGCAGGACCCCCTACGAGCAGTACTTC. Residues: CASSLAGRTPYEQYF. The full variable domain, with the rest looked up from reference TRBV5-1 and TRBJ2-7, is KAGVTQTPRYLIKTRGQQVTLSCSPISGHRSVSWYQQTPGQGLQFLFEYFSETQRNKGNFPGRFSGRQFSNSRSEMNVSTLELGDSALYLCASSLAGRTPYEQYFGPGTRLTVT.

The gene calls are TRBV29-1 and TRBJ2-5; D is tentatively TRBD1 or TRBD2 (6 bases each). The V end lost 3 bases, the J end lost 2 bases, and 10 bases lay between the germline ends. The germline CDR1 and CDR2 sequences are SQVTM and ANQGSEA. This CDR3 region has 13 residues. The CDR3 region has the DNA TGCAGCGTTGACGGCGGGACACAAGAGACCCAGTACTTC. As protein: CSVDGGTQETQYF.

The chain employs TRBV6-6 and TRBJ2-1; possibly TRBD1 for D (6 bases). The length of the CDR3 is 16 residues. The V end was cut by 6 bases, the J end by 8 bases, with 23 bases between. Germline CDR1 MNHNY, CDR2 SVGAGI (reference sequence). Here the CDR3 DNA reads TGTGCCAGCAGCCAGCCCGGGACAACCCATATGGATGAGCAGTTCTTC. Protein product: CASSQPGTTHMDEQFF.

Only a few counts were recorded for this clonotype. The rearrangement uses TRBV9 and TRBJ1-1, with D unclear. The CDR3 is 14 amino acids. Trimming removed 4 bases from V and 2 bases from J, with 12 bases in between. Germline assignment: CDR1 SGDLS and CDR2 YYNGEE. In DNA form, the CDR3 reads TGTGCCAGCAGCCCTCGGACCGTTAACACTGAAGCTTTCTTT. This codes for CASSPRTVNTEAFF.